A single sample is the source of the 19 T cell receptor beta chains below, sequenced in a study of monozygotic twins with inflammatory bowel disease. TCRdb re-called the 5' RACE reads; one entry per CDR3 protein, DNA not given. The listing contains roughly 90,000 distinct CDR3 sequences. The sequenced material came from blood. All receptors derive from a human donor with ulcerative colitis or Crohn's disease, or a healthy co-twin of an affected twin (not recorded which).

The chain links TRBV3-1 to TRBJ2-1; with no DNA, the TCRdb D assignment of TRBD1 cannot be verified. Germline loops: CDR1 LGHDT, CDR2 YNNKEL (reference sequence). The CDR3 length is 12 residues. The CDR3 region is CASSPARNEQFF.

The V call is TRBV11-2, the J call TRBJ1-2; TCRdb selects TRBD1, and the lack of DNA leaves this call unchecked. The CDR3 is made up of 14 amino acids. Germline assignment: CDR1 SGHAT and CDR2 FQNNGV. The CDR3: CASSYDRGREGYTF.

The V gene is TRBV20-1, the J gene TRBJ2-4. Germline CDR1 is DFQATT and CDR2 is SNEGSKA (reference sequence). The CDR3 is 15 amino acids. CDR3 residues: CSARDSRGKGNIQYF.

The chain links TRBV20-1 to TRBJ1-2; the TRBD1 assignment by TCRdb is unverifiable without DNA. The germline V gene has CDR1 DFQATT and CDR2 SNEGSKA (reference sequence). The CDR3 runs 11 residues. CDR3 amino acids: CSAPGPKRVTF.

The chain links TRBV7-9 to TRBJ1-1; TCRdb's D gene call, TRBD1, goes unchecked for lack of DNA. This CDR3 region has 13 residues. From germline, CDR1 is SEHNR and CDR2 FQNEAQ (reference sequence). CDR3 amino acids: CASSFTPSTEAFF.

The chain recombines TRBV7-9 with TRBJ1-5; the D gene TCRdb calls, TRBD1, cannot be checked with no DNA. Per germline, CDR1 SEHNR and CDR2 FQNEAQ (reference sequence). The CDR3 contains 14 residues. CDR3 sequence reads: CASSEQGSNQPQHF.

V is TRBV9 and J is TRBJ1-3. The CDR3 covers 11 residues. Germline CDR1 SGDLS, CDR2 YYNGEE. This CDR3 is CATLHRNTIYF.

V gene TRBV20-1 combines with J gene TRBJ2-3; there is no DNA to check the TCRdb D call of TRBD1. The V gene's germline CDR1 is DFQATT and CDR2 SNEGSKA (reference sequence). The CDR3 spans 13 residues. The chain's CDR3 is CSARVSGLDTQYF.

J is TRBJ2-3 and V is TRBV6-1; no DNA is available, so the TRBD2 call from TCRdb remains unchecked. Germline V gives CDR1 MNHNS, CDR2 SASEGT. This CDR3 is built from 15 residues. CDR3 residues: CASGGTATSTDTQYF.

This chain joins TRBV7-2 and TRBJ1-4; TCRdb's D call, TRBD1, is unchecked because there is no DNA. There are 15 residues in the CDR3. Germline CDR1 and CDR2: SGHTA and FQGNSA. The CDR3 sequence is CASSLNGIGDEKLFF.

This chain joins TRBV5-1 and TRBJ1-2; TCRdb's assignment of TRBD1 cannot be checked, as there is no DNA. The CDR3 covers 15 residues. In germline, CDR1 is SGHRS, CDR2 YFSETQ. The CDR3 sequence is CASSLDPGQHSGYTF.

The rearrangement uses TRBV5-1 and TRBJ1-1; TCRdb's D gene call, TRBD1, goes unchecked for lack of DNA. This CDR3 region has 16 residues. The germline V gene encodes CDR1 SGHRS and CDR2 YFSETQ. The CDR3 reads CASSLEGTGWNTEAFF. The variable domain in full, with the rest retrieved from reference TRBV5-1 and TRBJ1-1, is KAGVTQTPRYLIKTRGQQVTLSCSPISGHRSVSWYQQTPGQGLQFLFEYFSETQRNKGNFPGRFSGRQFSNSRSEMNVSTLELGDSALYLCASSLEGTGWNTEAFFGQGTRLTVV.

The chain has TRBV9 and TRBJ2-2. This CDR3 contains 13 residues. The germline gives CDR1 SGDLS, CDR2 YYNGEE. The CDR3 reads CASSVRHTGELFF. The full variable domain, in which reference TRBV9 and TRBJ2-2 provide the parts outside the CDR3, is DSGVTQTPKHLITATGQRVTLRCSPRSGDLSVYWYQQSLDQGLQFLIQYYNGEERAKGNILERFSAQQFPDLHSELNLSSLELGDSALYFCASSVRHTGELFFGEGSRLTVL.

The rearrangement links TRBV7-9 to TRBJ1-2; TCRdb reports TRBD1, a call that lacks DNA to check it against. CDR1 SEHNR and CDR2 FQNEAQ come from the germline V gene (reference sequence). The CDR3 sequence is 13 residues long. The CDR3 loop reads CASSLGTAYGYTF.

This chain joins TRBV10-3 and TRBJ2-7; the D call of TRBD1 rests on TCRdb alone, since no DNA is present to check it. Germline lookup yields CDR1 ENHRY and CDR2 SYGVKD. This CDR3 is built from 14 residues. CDR3 in amino acids: CAISERTGTGEQYF.

The chain recombines TRBV4-2 with TRBJ1-3; the D call from TCRdb, TRBD1, cannot be confirmed without DNA. CDR1 is LGHNA, CDR2 YNFKEQ, per germline. The CDR3 spans 16 residues. The CDR3 loop reads CASSQPLGPSGNTIYF.

J is TRBJ1-6 and V is TRBV3-1; TCRdb's D call, TRBD1, is unchecked because there is no DNA. Germline V lookup: CDR1 LGHDT, CDR2 YNNKEL (reference sequence). The CDR3 totals 14 residues. Here the CDR3 reads CASSQGQGNSPLHF.

The chain combines TRBV29-1 with TRBJ2-1. The germline V gene encodes CDR1 SQVTM and CDR2 ANQGSEA. This CDR3 has 14 amino acids. The CDR3 reads CSSKRGSSYNEQFF.

The chain carries TRBV28 and TRBJ2-3; TCRdb's D gene call, TRBD1, goes unchecked for lack of DNA. Germline V gene sequence: CDR1 MDHEN, CDR2 SYDVKM. This CDR3 is 16 amino acids long. CDR3 region: CASSSEAGTNTDTQYF.